This paragraph covers one T cell receptor beta chain sequence. These data come from a study of tumor-infiltrating lymphocytes in oesophageal squamous cell carcinoma. TCRdb analysed the PCR reads with MiXCR anew, one entry per CDR3 protein. This table holds under 15,000 distinct CDR3 sequences, 55% to 65% found once. Germline CDR1 MDHEN, CDR2 SYDVKM. The CDR3 length is 15 residues. The sequence came from a female donor with esophageal squamous cell carcinoma. The sample consisted of esophageal tumor tissue. The chain joins TRBV28 to TRBJ2-5, with a possible D match to TRBD1 (5 bases). The J call may be in error: the DNA end matches TRBJ1-1 better. CDR3 nucleotides: TGTGCCAGCAGTTTATGGGGGGGGATGAACACTGAAGCTTTCTTT. Translation gives CASSLWGGMNTEAFF.